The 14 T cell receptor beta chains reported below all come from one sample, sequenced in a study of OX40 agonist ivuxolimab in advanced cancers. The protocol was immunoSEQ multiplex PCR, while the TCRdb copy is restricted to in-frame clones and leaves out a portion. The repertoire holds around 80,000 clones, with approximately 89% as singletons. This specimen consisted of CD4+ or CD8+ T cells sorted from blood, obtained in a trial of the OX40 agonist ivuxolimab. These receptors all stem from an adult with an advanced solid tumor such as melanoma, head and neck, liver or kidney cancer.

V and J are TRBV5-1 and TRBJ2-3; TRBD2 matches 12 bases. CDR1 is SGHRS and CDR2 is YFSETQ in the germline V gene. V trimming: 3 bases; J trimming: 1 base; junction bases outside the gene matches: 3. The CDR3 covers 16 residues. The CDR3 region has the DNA TGCGCCAGCAGCTATAGGACTAGCGGGGGCACAGATACGCAGTATTTT. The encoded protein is CASSYRTSGGTDTQYF.

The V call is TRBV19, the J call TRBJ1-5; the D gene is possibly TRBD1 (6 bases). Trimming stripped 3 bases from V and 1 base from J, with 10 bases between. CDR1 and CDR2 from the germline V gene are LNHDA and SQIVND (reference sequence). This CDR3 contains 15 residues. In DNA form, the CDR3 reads TGTGCCAGTAGTATTCCACAGGGAAGCAATCAGCCCCAGCATTTT. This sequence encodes CASSIPQGSNQPQHF.

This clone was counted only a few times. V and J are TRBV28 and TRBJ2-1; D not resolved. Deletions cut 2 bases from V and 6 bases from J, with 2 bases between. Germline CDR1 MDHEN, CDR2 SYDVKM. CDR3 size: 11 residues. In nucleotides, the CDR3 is TGTGCCAGCAGTTTAATCAATGAGCAGTTCTTC. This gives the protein CASSLINEQFF.

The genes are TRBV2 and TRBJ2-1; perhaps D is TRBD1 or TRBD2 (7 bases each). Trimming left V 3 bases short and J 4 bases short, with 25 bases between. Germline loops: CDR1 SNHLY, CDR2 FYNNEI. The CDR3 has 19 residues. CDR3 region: CASSEFRGVGGPSYNEQFF. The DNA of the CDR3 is TGTGCCAGCAGTGAGTTCCGGGGGGTAGGGGGCCCCAGTTACAATGAGCAGTTCTTC.

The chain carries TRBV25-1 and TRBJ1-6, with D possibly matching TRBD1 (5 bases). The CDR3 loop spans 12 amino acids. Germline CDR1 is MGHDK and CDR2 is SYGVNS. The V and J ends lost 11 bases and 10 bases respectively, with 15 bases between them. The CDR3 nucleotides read TGTGCCGGACAAACAGGATACTCACCCCTCCACTTT. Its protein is CAGQTGYSPLHF. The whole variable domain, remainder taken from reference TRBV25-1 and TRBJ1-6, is EADIYQTPRYLVIGTGKKITLECSQTMGHDKMYWYQQDPGMELHLIHYSYGVNSTEKGDLSSESTVSRIRTEHFPLTLESARPSHTSQYLCAGQTGYSPLHFGNGTRLTVT.

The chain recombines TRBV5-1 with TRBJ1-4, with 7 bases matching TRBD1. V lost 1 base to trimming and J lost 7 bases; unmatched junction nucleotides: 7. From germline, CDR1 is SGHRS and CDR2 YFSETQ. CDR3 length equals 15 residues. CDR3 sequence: CASSLNPGQPEKLFF. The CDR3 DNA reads TGCGCCAGCAGCTTGAATCCGGGACAGCCTGAAAAACTGTTTTTT. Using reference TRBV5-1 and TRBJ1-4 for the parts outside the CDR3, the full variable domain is KAGVTQTPRYLIKTRGQQVTLSCSPISGHRSVSWYQQTPGQGLQFLFEYFSETQRNKGNFPGRFSGRQFSNSRSEMNVSTLELGDSALYLCASSLNPGQPEKLFFGSGTQLSVL.

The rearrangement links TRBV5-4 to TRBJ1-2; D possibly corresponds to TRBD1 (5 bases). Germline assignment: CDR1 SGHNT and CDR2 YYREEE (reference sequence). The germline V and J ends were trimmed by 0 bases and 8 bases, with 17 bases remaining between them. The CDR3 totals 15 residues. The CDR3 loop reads CASSLGSPGPRGYTF. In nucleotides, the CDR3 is TGTGCCAGCAGCTTGGGTAGCCCGGGGCCTAGAGGCTACACCTTC.

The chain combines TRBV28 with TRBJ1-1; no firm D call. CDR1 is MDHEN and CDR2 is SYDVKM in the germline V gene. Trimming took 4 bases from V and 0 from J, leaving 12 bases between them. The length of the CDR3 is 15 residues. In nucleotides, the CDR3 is TGTGCCAGCAGTTCGGTGCTGATTTTGAACACTGAAGCTTTCTTT. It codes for CASSSVLILNTEAFF.

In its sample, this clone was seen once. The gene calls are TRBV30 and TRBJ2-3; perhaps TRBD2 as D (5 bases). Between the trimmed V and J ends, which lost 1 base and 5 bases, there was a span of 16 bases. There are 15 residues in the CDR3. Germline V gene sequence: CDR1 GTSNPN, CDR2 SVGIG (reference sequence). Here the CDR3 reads CAWSGEFGNIDTQYF. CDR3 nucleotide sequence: TGTGCCTGGAGTGGGGAGTTCGGTAACATAGATACGCAGTATTTT.

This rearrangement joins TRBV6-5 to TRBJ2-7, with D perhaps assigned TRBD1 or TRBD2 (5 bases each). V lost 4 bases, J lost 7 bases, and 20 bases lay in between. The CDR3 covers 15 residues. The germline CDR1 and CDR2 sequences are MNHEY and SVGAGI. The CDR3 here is CASSFQGTPRREQYF. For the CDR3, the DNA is TGTGCCAGCAGTTTCCAAGGGACGCCTCGGAGGGAGCAGTACTTC.

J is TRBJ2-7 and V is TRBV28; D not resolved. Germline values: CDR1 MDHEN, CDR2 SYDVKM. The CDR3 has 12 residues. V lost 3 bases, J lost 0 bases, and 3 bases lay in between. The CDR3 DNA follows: TGTGCCAGCAGTTTCGGCTCCTACGAGCAGTACTTC. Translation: CASSFGSYEQYF.

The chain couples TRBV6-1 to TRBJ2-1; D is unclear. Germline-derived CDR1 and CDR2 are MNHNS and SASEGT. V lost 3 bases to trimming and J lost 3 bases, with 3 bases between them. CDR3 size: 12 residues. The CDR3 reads CASSDSYNEQFF. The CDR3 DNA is TGTGCCAGCAGTGACAGCTACAATGAGCAGTTCTTC.

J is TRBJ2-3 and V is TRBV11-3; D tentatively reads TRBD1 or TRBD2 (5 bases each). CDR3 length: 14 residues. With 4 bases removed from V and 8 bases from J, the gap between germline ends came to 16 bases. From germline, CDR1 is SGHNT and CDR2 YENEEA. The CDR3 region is CASSSRGQGSTQYF. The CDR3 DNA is TGTGCCAGCAGCTCCCGGGGCCAGGGCAGTACGCAGTATTTT.

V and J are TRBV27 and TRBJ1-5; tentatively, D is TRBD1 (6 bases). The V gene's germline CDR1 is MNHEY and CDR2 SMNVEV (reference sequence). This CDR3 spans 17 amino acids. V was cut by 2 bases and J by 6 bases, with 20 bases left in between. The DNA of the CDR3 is TGTGCCAGCAGTTTAAAAGGGGGGCAGGGGCGGGGTCAGCCCCAGCATTTT. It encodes CASSLKGGQGRGQPQHF.